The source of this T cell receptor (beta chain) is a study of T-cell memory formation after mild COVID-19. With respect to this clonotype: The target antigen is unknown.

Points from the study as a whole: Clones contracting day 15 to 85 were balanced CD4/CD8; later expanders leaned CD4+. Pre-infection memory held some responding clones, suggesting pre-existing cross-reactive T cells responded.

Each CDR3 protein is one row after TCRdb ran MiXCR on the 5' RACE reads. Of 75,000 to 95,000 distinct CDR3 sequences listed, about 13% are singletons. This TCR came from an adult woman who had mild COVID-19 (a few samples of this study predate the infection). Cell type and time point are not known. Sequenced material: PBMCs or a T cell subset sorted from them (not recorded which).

In DNA form, the CDR3 reads TGTGCCAGCAGCGCCTCGACAGGGAGCACCGGGGAGCTGTTTTTT. Residues: CASSASTGSTGELFF. J is TRBJ2-2 and V is TRBV7-6; 7 nucleotides agree with TRBD1. This CDR3 has 15 amino acids. V lost 5 bases to trimming and J lost 4 bases; unmatched junction nucleotides: 7. From germline, CDR1 is SGHVS and CDR2 FNYEAQ.